The entry that follows covers one T cell receptor beta chain sequence. Its antigen is still unknown. This sample stems from a study of early T cells in non-severe SARS-CoV-2 infection. Study-wide results and limits: Private and CD4 specificities were missed by VDJdb matching, skewed to anti-spike CD8.

The CDR3 has 16 amino acids. CDR1 SGHDT and CDR2 YYEEEE come from the germline V gene. The ends lost 0 bases at V and 4 bases at J; junction bases unmatched: 5. Individual cDNA molecules were tagged with unique molecular identifiers. A single record per CDR3 protein comes from TCRdb applying MiXCR to the 5' RACE reads. Here the sample spans about 100,000 distinct CDR3 sequences, over 8.5% being singletons. Sample: whole blood. The TCR originated in an adult who was a healthcare worker with PCR-confirmed SARS-CoV-2 infection or an uninfected control (not recorded which). The rearrangement links TRBV5-6 to TRBJ2-3; 10 bases match TRBD2. The CDR3 loop reads CASSLEAGGRADTQYF. The CDR3 DNA reads TGTGCCAGCAGCTTGGAAGCGGGAGGGCGGGCAGATACGCAGTATTTT.